Shown below are 25 T cell receptor beta chains from a single sample sequenced in a study of blood T cell repertoires in COVID-19. TCRdb keeps only in-frame clones here, not all; method: immunoSEQ multiplex PCR. The sample has 360,000 or so clones; 89% are singletons. Sequenced sample: PBMCs or T cells enriched from blood (not recorded which). Every receptor here comes from a woman in her 30s who had recovered from COVID-19.

This chain joins TRBV15 and TRBJ2-5; 8 nucleotides agree with TRBD2. This CDR3 comprises 16 residues. The V and J ends lost 0 bases and 5 bases, in that order; junction bases with no gene match: 8. Germline CDR1 and CDR2: LNHNV and YYDKDF (reference sequence). The chain's CDR3 is CATSRDRAGGAETQYF. DNA of the CDR3: TGTGCCACCAGCAGAGATCGGGCGGGGGGAGCGGAGACCCAGTACTTC.

The chain employs TRBV9 and TRBJ1-4; D unclear. Germline V CDR1 and CDR2: SGDLS, YYNGEE. The V end lost 4 bases, the J end lost 10 bases, and 17 bases lay between the germline ends. This CDR3 spans 14 amino acids. The CDR3 loop is CASSPRGAQGKLFF. The CDR3 coding sequence is TGTGCCAGCAGCCCGCGGGGAGCTCAAGGAAAACTGTTTTTT.

The rearrangement links TRBV27 to TRBJ1-4; 8 bases align to TRBD1. V dropped 2 bases and J dropped 8; count of bases not matched to a gene: 10. Germline V gene data show CDR1 as MNHEY and CDR2 as SMNVEV (reference sequence). The CDR3 covers 16 residues. The CDR3 DNA is TGTGCCAGCAGTTTACGGACAGGGTCTGGGAGGGAAAAACTGTTTTTT. Encoded protein: CASSLRTGSGREKLFF. Drawing the rest from reference TRBV27 and TRBJ1-4, the complete variable domain is EAQVTQNPRYLITVTGKKLTVTCSQNMNHEYMSWYRQDPGLGLRQIYYSMNVEVTDKGDVPEGYKVSRKEKRNFPLILESPSPNQTSLYFCASSLRTGSGREKLFFGSGTQLSVL.

With respect to this clone: A junction end diverges from the germline sequence, so it may reflect a read error. The rearrangement uses TRBV30 and TRBJ2-7; 7 nucleotides line up with TRBD2. The CDR3 totals 11 residues. Germline V lookup: CDR1 GTSNPN, CDR2 SVGIG (reference sequence). CDR3 nucleotide sequence: TGTGCCCGGAGATTAGCGGGTGAGCAGTACTTC. Protein product: CARRLAGEQYF.

This rearrangement joins TRBV27 to TRBJ2-1; 10 nucleotides align to TRBD1. The CDR3 runs 16 residues. CDR1 is MNHEY and CDR2 is SMNVEV in the germline V gene (reference sequence). V lost 5 bases to trimming and J lost 0 bases; unmatched junction nucleotides: 4. The chain's CDR3 is CASSGTGVASYNEQFF. The CDR3 coding sequence is TGTGCCAGCAGTGGGACAGGGGTCGCCTCCTACAATGAGCAGTTCTTC.

This clone was found a few times. The V gene is TRBV7-2, the J gene TRBJ1-6, with TRBD1 identical over 8 bases. Germline V gene lookup returns CDR1 SGHTA and CDR2 FQGNSA. Trimming cost V 5 bases and J 9 bases; bases outside gene matches: 9. The CDR3 consists of 15 residues. The CDR3 loop is CASSEGQGASSPLHF. The CDR3 bases are TGTGCCAGCAGCGAAGGACAGGGAGCGTCTTCACCCCTCCACTTT.

The V gene is TRBV5-1, the J gene TRBJ1-1, with D tentatively TRBD1 (5 bases). CDR3 length: 15 residues. V shed 0 bases and J shed 6 bases, with 15 bases lying between them. Germline assignment: CDR1 SGHRS and CDR2 YFSETQ. The CDR3 DNA follows: TGCGCCAGCAGCTTGGATAACCGGGGGAATGCTGAAGCTTTCTTT. Translation: CASSLDNRGNAEAFF.

The J gene is TRBJ2-6, the V gene TRBV9; the match to TRBD2 covers 8 bases. Per germline, CDR1 SGDLS and CDR2 YYNGEE. V lost 1 base and J lost 3; bases outside the gene matches: 9. The CDR3 totals 18 residues. DNA for the CDR3: TGTGCCAGCAGCGTATGGCGGGAGGCTCTCAGTGGGGCCAACGTCCTGACTTTC. The encoded protein is CASSVWREALSGANVLTF.

The V gene is TRBV3-1 (or the pseudogene TRBV3-2), the J gene TRBJ2-1; D remains ambiguous. V was cut by 0 bases and J by 13 bases, with 13 bases left in between. Germline V gene lookup returns CDR1 LGHDT and CDR2 YNNKEL (reference sequence). The CDR3 spans 13 residues. CDR3 DNA: TGTGCCAGCAGCCAAGAACTTGGGCAGTCCCAGTTCTTC. This sequence encodes CASSQELGQSQFF.

This chain uses TRBV6-5 with TRBJ2-1; D is unclear. The CDR3 runs to 16 residues. CDR1 is MNHEY, CDR2 SVGAGI, per germline. Trimming pared 3 bases from V and 0 bases from J, leaving 12 bases between. CDR3 DNA: TGTGCCAGCAGTTATGAGACTTGGTCCTCCTACAATGAGCAGTTCTTC. Translation gives CASSYETWSSYNEQFF.

The genes are TRBV28 and TRBJ2-3; 8 bases align to TRBD2. CDR3 length equals 16 residues. The junction had 10 bases not matched to a gene; V was cut back by 5 bases and J by 3 bases. Germline CDR1 MDHEN, CDR2 SYDVKM. CDR3 sequence (DNA): TGTGCCAGCAGTCGAGCGGCGGGAGGCTGGACAGATACGCAGTATTTT. Translated, it gives CASSRAAGGWTDTQYF.

The chain couples TRBV7-2 to TRBJ1-6, with unresolved D. Trimming took 5 bases from V and 8 from J, leaving 10 bases between them. CDR1 is SGHTA and CDR2 is FQGNSA in the germline V gene. The CDR3 sequence is 13 residues long. CDR3 in DNA: TGTGCCAGCAGCCCAACTAGGGATTCACCCCTCCACTTT. Encoded protein: CASSPTRDSPLHF. The variable domain in full, with the rest retrieved from reference TRBV7-2 and TRBJ1-6, is GAGVSQSPSNKVTEKGKDVELRCDPISGHTALYWYRQSLGQGLEFLIYFQGNSAPDKSGLPSDRFSAERTGGSVSTLTIQRTQQEDSAVYLCASSPTRDSPLHFGNGTRLTVT.

The rearrangement uses TRBV13 and TRBJ1-5; D gene ambiguous. CDR3 length: 17 residues. Germline V gives CDR1 PRHDT, CDR2 FYEKMQ (reference sequence). The V end was cut by 0 bases, the J end by 2 bases, with 14 bases between. CDR3 sequence (DNA): TGTGCCAGCAGCTTAGGCAGTGAGGGTAGGGGCAATCAGCCCCAGCATTTT. Its protein is CASSLGSEGRGNQPQHF. The full variable domain, with the rest looked up from reference TRBV13 and TRBJ1-5, is AAGVIQSPRHLIKEKRETATLKCYPIPRHDTVYWYQQGPGQDPQFLISFYEKMQSDKGSIPDRFSAQQFSDYHSELNMSSLELGDSALYFCASSLGSEGRGNQPQHFGDGTRLSIL.

This clone has more than one count but fewer than ten. The chain links TRBV11-2 to TRBJ2-7; 7 bases align to TRBD2. The germline gives CDR1 SGHAT, CDR2 FQNNGV. This CDR3 region has 15 residues. The V segment lost 6 bases and the J segment 0 bases; nucleotides outside the gene matches: 8. The chain's CDR3 is CASSPGGGSSYEQYF. The CDR3 bases are TGTGCCAGCAGTCCTGGGGGGGGAAGCTCCTACGAGCAGTACTTC.

A single count supports this clone. The chain links TRBV6-5 to TRBJ2-7; tentatively, D is TRBD1 (6 bases). There are 12 residues in the CDR3. Germline V lookup: CDR1 MNHEY, CDR2 SVGAGI. V was cut by 6 bases and J by 6 bases, with 12 bases left in between. The CDR3: CASRTQGSEQYF. The CDR3 coding sequence is TGTGCCAGCAGAACACAGGGATCCGAGCAGTACTTC.

This clone appeared a few times. The rearrangement uses TRBV6-1 and TRBJ2-7; TRBD1 might be the D (6 bases). The CDR3 runs 15 residues. With 1 base removed from V and 6 bases from J, the gap between germline ends came to 16 bases. Germline loops: CDR1 MNHNS, CDR2 SASEGT. CDR3 residues: CASSEGAGEGGEQYF. DNA for the CDR3: TGTGCCAGCAGTGAAGGCGCAGGGGAAGGGGGCGAGCAGTACTTC.

V is TRBV4-1 and J is TRBJ1-4, with TRBD1 identical over 8 bases. V dropped 3 bases and J dropped 8; count of bases not matched to a gene: 11. Germline-derived CDR1 and CDR2 are MGHRA and YSYEKL. The CDR3 totals 16 residues. This chain's CDR3 is CASSHPKQGVGEKLFF. The CDR3 bases are TGCGCCAGCAGCCACCCCAAACAGGGGGTCGGCGAAAAACTGTTTTTT.

This chain connects TRBV6-5 to TRBJ2-7; 9 bases agree with TRBD1. The CDR3 loop spans 14 amino acids. Germline CDR1 and CDR2: MNHEY and SVGAGI. Germline trimming cut 7 bases from V and 4 bases from J; bases unmatched to any gene: 8. DNA of the CDR3: TGTGCCAGCAAACCGGGACAGGGCCTTTACGAGCAGTACTTC. Amino acid sequence: CASKPGQGLYEQYF.

The J gene is TRBJ1-2, the V gene TRBV5-1; possibly TRBD1 for D (6 bases). V lost 5 bases, J lost 5 bases, and 16 bases lay in between. The CDR3 is 14 residues long. Germline V gene sequence: CDR1 SGHRS, CDR2 YFSETQ. As DNA, the CDR3 is TGCGCCAGCAGTCCCGGACAGACCTATTATGGCTACACCTTC. Translating gives CASSPGQTYYGYTF.

The chain's CDR3 is CASTPRRTGRDTQYF. CDR3 DNA: TGTGCCAGCACCCCAAGGAGGACAGGGAGAGATACGCAGTATTTT. V usage is TRBV6-2 or TRBV6-3 and J usage is TRBJ2-3; TRBD1 aligns across 8 bases. The germline gives CDR1 MNHEY, CDR2 SVGEGT. The V segment lost 7 bases and the J segment 5 bases; nucleotides outside the gene matches: 11. The CDR3 covers 15 residues.

V usage is TRBV11-3 and J usage is TRBJ2-5, with D unresolved. V was trimmed by 1 base and J by 5 bases, leaving 5 bases between them. The CDR3 contains 12 residues. Per germline, CDR1 SGHNT and CDR2 YENEEA. This CDR3 is CASSLGAETQYF. The CDR3, as DNA: TGTGCCAGCAGCTTAGGAGCGGAGACCCAGTACTTC.

The rearrangement joins TRBV7-2 to TRBJ2-1; 8 nucleotides match TRBD2. There are 16 residues in the CDR3. V shed 3 bases and J 4 bases; nucleotides not matched to a gene: 8. CDR1 SGHTA and CDR2 FQGNSA come from the germline V gene. Here the CDR3 DNA reads TGTGCCAGCAGCTTGGGTGCGGGGGGCACATACAATGAGCAGTTCTTC. As protein: CASSLGAGGTYNEQFF.

The V and J genes are TRBV27 and TRBJ2-3; TRBD2 agrees at 10 bases. The CDR3 length is 15 residues. Germline V lookup: CDR1 MNHEY, CDR2 SMNVEV (reference sequence). The ends lost 6 bases at V and 4 bases at J; junction bases unmatched: 7. CDR3 in DNA: TGTGCCAGCAGCCCCATAGCGGGAGGACCAGATACGCAGTATTTT. As protein: CASSPIAGGPDTQYF.

This clone was counted a single time. The chain has TRBV19 and TRBJ1-3; TRBD1 matches at 8 bases. CDR3 length equals 16 residues. J gave up 0 bases and V 6 bases, and 7 bases lay outside the gene matches. The V gene's germline CDR1 is LNHDA and CDR2 SQIVND (reference sequence). CDR3 DNA sequence: TGTGCCAGTAGCGGAGGACAGGGTGGCTCTGGAAACACCATATATTTT. Its protein is CASSGGQGGSGNTIYF.

This chain links TRBV28 with TRBJ2-7; tentative D call: TRBD2 (6 bases). Germline CDR1 reads MDHEN; CDR2 reads SYDVKM. V was trimmed by 6 bases and J by 0 bases, leaving 24 bases between them. This CDR3 region has 18 residues. CDR3 region: CASSTANSGLKLSYEQYF. CDR3 nucleotides: TGTGCCAGCAGCACAGCAAACAGCGGGCTGAAGCTCTCCTACGAGCAGTACTTC.